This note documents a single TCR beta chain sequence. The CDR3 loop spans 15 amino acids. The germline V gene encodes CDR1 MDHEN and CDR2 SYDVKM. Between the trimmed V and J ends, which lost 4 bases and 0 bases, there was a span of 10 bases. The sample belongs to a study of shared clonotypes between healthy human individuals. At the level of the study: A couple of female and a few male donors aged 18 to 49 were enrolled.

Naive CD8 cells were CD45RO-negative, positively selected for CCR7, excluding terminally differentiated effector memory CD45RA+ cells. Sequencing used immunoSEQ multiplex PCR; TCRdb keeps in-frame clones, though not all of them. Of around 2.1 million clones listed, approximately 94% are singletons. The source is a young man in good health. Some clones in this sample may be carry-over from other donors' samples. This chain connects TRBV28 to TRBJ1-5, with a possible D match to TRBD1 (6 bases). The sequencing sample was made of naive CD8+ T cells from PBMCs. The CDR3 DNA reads TGTGCCAGCAGTTCAGGGGCGGCTAGCAATCAGCCCCAGCATTTT. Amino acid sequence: CASSSGAASNQPQHF. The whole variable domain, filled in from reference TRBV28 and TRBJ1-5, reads DVKVTQSSRYLVKRTGEKVFLECVQDMDHENMFWYRQDPGLGLRLIYFSYDVKMKEKGDIPEGYSVSREKKERFSLILESASTNQTSMYLCASSSGAASNQPQHFGDGTRLSIL.